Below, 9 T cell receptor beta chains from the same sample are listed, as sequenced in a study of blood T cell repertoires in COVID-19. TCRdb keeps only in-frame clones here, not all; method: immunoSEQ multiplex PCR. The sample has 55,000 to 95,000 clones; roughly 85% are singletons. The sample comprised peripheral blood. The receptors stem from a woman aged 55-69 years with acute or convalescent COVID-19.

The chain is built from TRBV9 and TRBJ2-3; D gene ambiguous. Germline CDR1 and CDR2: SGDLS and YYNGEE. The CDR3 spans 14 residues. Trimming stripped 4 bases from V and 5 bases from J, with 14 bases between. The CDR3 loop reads CASSYDKMVDTQYF. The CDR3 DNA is TGTGCCAGCAGCTACGACAAAATGGTAGATACGCAGTATTTT.

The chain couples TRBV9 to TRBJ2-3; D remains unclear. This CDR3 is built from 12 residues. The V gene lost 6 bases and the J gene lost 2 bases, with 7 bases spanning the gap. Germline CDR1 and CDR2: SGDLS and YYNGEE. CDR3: CASNSLTDTQYF. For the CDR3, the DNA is TGTGCCAGCAATTCTCTCACAGATACGCAGTATTTT.

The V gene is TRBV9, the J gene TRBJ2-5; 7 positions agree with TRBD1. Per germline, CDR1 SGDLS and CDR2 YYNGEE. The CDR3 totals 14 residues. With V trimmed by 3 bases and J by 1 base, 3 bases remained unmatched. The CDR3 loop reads CASSATGFQETQYF. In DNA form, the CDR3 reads TGTGCCAGCAGCGCGACAGGGTTCCAAGAGACCCAGTACTTC.

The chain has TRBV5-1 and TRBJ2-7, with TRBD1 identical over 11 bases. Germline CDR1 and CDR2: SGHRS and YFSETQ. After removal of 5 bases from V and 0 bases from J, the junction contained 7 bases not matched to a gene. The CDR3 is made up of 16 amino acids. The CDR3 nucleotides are TGCGCCAGCAGAAACGGGACAGGGGGAGGCTCCTACGAGCAGTACTTC. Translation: CASRNGTGGGSYEQYF.

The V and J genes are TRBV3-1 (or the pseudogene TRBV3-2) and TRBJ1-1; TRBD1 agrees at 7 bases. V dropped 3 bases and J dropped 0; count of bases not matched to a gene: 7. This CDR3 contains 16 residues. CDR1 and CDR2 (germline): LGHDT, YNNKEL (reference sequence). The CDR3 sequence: CASSQYRGRVNTEAFF. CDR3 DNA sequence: TGTGCCAGCAGCCAGTACAGGGGTAGGGTGAACACTGAAGCTTTCTTT.

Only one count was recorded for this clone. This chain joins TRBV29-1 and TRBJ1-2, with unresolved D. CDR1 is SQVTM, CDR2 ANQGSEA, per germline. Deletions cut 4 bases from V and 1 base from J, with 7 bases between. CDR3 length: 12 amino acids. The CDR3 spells CSVGTDNYGYTF. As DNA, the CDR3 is TGCAGCGTTGGAACAGATAACTATGGCTACACCTTC. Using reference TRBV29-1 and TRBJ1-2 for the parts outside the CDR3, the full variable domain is SAVISQKPSRDICQRGTSLTIQCQVDSQVTMMFWYRQQPGQSLTLIATANQGSEATYESGFVIDKFPISRPNLTFSTLTVSNMSPEDSSIYLCSVGTDNYGYTFGSGTRLTVV.

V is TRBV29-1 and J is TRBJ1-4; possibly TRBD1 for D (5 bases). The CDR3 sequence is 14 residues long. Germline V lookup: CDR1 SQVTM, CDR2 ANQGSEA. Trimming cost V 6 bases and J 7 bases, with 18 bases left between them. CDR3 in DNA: TGCAGCGTCTATCCGGGACTCCCGGGTGAAAAACTGTTTTTT. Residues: CSVYPGLPGEKLFF.

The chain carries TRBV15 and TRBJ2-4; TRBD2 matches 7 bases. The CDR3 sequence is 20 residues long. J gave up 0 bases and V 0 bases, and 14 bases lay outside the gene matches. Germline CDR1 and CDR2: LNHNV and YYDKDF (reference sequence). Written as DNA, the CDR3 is TGTGCCACCAGCAGAGATATGGGAGGGCTCTACGGGCTAGCCAAAAACATTCAGTACTTC. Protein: CATSRDMGGLYGLAKNIQYF.

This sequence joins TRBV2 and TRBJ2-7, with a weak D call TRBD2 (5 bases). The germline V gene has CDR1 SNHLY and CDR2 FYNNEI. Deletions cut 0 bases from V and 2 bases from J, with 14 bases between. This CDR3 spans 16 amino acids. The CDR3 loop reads CASSEAGTGGTYEQYF. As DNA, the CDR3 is TGTGCCAGCAGTGAAGCTGGAACCGGAGGCACCTACGAGCAGTACTTC.